This TCR beta chain was sequenced for a study of T-cell reconstitution after alpha-beta-depleted transplantation in children. Trimming took 0 bases from V and 3 from J, leaving 8 bases between them. The length of the CDR3 is 13 residues. Germline loops: CDR1 SQVTM, CDR2 ANQGSEA. Unique molecular identifiers were built into the TCRbeta library. In TCRdb, the PCR reads were re-called with MiXCR into one record per CDR3 protein. The sample contains about 100,000 distinct CDR3 sequences, approximately 6.6% of which appear only once. The sample holds many counts of this clonotype. The sample in question was PBMCs, mostly from graft donor cells, obtained 360 days after TCRalphabeta/CD19-depleted stem cell transplant. The clonotype was recovered from a male patient aged 2 to 9 who had a stem cell transplant for acute lymphoblastic leukemia, so the T cells may come from the graft donor. The rearrangement uses TRBV29-1 and TRBJ1-1; D is uncertain. CDR3 protein: CSVEDGSYTEAFF. The DNA of the CDR3 is TGCAGCGTTGAAGATGGGAGCTACACTGAAGCTTTCTTT.